This is a list of T cell receptor beta chains from one sample in a study of graft-versus-host responses after intestinal transplantation. Their antigen targets remain unknown. Method: immunoSEQ multiplex PCR; TCRdb's copy keeps in-frame clones and lacks some. The top ten clones hold roughly 0.4% of a sample with tens of thousands of clones, approximately 94% of them seen once. The sequenced sample was unstimulated CD4+ T cells sorted from spleen or lymph node cells, obtained before transplant. These receptors all come from a human donor who was the organ donor for an intestinal transplant. Both conserved end residues are part of each CDR3. The D gene is left open where the match is weak. Only part of the rows carry a size: once, few, many, or a class if the clone is expanded.

v_gene: TRBV7-2; j_gene: TRBJ1-2; abundance: NA; len: 15; d_gene: TRBD1; CDR3aa: CASSQTGDTNYGYTF; CDR3nt: TGTGCCAGCAGCCAAACAGGGGACACTAACTATGGCTACACCTTC
v_gene: TRBV7-2; j_gene: TRBJ1-2; abundance: NA; len: 11; d_gene: TRBD1; CDR3aa: CASRDRGGYTF; CDR3nt: TGTGCCAGCAGAGACAGGGGGGGCTACACCTTC
v_gene: TRBV2; j_gene: TRBJ1-2; abundance: NA; len: 12; d_gene: NA; CDR3aa: CASNGGNYGYTF; CDR3nt: TGTGCCAGCAACGGGGGGAACTATGGCTACACCTTC
v_gene: TRBV7-2; j_gene: TRBJ2-5; abundance: NA; len: 15; d_gene: NA; CDR3aa: CASSIQGGSQETQYF; CDR3nt: TGTGCCAGCAGCATACAGGGAGGTTCACAAGAGACCCAGTACTTC
v_gene: TRBV7-2; j_gene: TRBJ2-1; abundance: NA; len: 13; d_gene: NA; CDR3aa: CASSPRAYNEQFF; CDR3nt: TGTGCCAGCAGCCCCCGGGCCTACAATGAGCAGTTCTTC
v_gene: TRBV7-2; j_gene: TRBJ2-1; abundance: NA; len: 15; d_gene: TRBD2; CDR3aa: CASSLARGGYNEQFF; CDR3nt: TGTGCCAGCAGCTTAGCGCGGGGGGGATACAATGAGCAGTTCTTC
v_gene: TRBV4-2; j_gene: TRBJ1-6; abundance: NA; len: 16; d_gene: NA; CDR3aa: CASSQLGGGYNSPLHF; CDR3nt: TGTGCCAGCAGCCAACTCGGGGGAGGGTATAATTCACCCCTCCACTTT
v_gene: TRBV7-6; j_gene: TRBJ2-6; abundance: NA; len: 18; d_gene: NA; CDR3aa: CASSLGQPTHLGANVLTF; CDR3nt: TGTGCCAGCAGCCTCGGACAGCCTACCCACCTGGGGGCCAACGTCCTGACTTTC
v_gene: TRBV4-2; j_gene: TRBJ2-3; abundance: NA; len: 17; d_gene: TRBD2; CDR3aa: CASSQDGSGGAGDTQYF; CDR3nt: TGTGCCAGCAGCCAAGATGGGAGCGGGGGGGCTGGAGATACGCAGTATTTT
v_gene: TRBV25-1; j_gene: TRBJ2-2; abundance: NA; len: 15; d_gene: NA; CDR3aa: CASSRPGVNTGELFF; CDR3nt: TGTGCCAGCAGCCGCCCAGGGGTGAACACCGGGGAGCTGTTTTTT
v_gene: TRBV19; j_gene: TRBJ1-1; abundance: NA; len: 16; d_gene: NA; CDR3aa: CASGHPPKAVNTEAFF; CDR3nt: TGTGCCAGTGGACACCCTCCTAAGGCTGTGAACACTGAAGCTTTCTTT
v_gene: TRBV6-1; j_gene: TRBJ2-2; abundance: NA; len: 16; d_gene: NA; CDR3aa: CASSVLGDPRTGELFF; CDR3nt: TGTGCCAGCAGTGTCCTAGGGGATCCGCGGACCGGGGAGCTGTTTTTT
v_gene: TRBV2; j_gene: TRBJ2-5; abundance: NA; len: 17; d_gene: TRBD2; CDR3aa: CASSVRSAGGKLETQYF; CDR3nt: TGTGCCAGCAGTGTCCGGTCCGCGGGGGGAAAGTTGGAGACCCAGTACTTC
v_gene: TRBV27; j_gene: TRBJ1-4; abundance: once; len: 17; d_gene: NA; CDR3aa: CASSLYGRGRNNEKLFF; CDR3nt: TGTGCCAGCAGTTTATACGGCAGGGGCCGGAATAATGAAAAACTGTTTTTT
v_gene: TRBV7-2; j_gene: TRBJ2-1; abundance: NA; len: 15; d_gene: TRBD2; CDR3aa: CASSPTSGAYNEQFF; CDR3nt: TGTGCCAGCAGCCCGACTAGCGGAGCCTACAATGAGCAGTTCTTC
v_gene: TRBV5-5; j_gene: TRBJ1-4; abundance: NA; len: 17; d_gene: TRBD1; CDR3aa: CASSTALVGRGDEKLFF; CDR3nt: TGTGCCAGCAGCACGGCCCTGGTGGGCAGGGGGGATGAAAAACTGTTTTTT
v_gene: TRBV5-1; j_gene: TRBJ2-3; abundance: NA; len: 14; d_gene: NA; CDR3aa: CASSPGFSTDTQYF; CDR3nt: TGCGCCAGCAGCCCCGGGTTTAGCACAGATACGCAGTATTTT
v_gene: TRBV10-3; j_gene: TRBJ1-1; abundance: NA; len: 15; d_gene: NA; CDR3aa: CAISRRAGDDTEAFF; CDR3nt: TGTGCCATCAGCCGAAGGGCAGGGGATGACACTGAAGCTTTCTTT
v_gene: TRBV9; j_gene: TRBJ2-3; abundance: NA; len: 15; d_gene: NA; CDR3aa: CASSLTWGAGDTQYF; CDR3nt: TGTGCCAGCAGTCTGACTTGGGGGGCCGGAGATACGCAGTATTTT
v_gene: TRBV5-5; j_gene: TRBJ2-5; abundance: NA; len: 16; d_gene: TRBD2; CDR3aa: CASSPGLAGGRETQYF; CDR3nt: TGTGCCAGCAGCCCCGGACTAGCGGGGGGGCGGGAGACCCAGTACTTC
v_gene: TRBV5-1; j_gene: TRBJ2-5; abundance: once; len: 16; d_gene: NA; CDR3aa: CASNVDASAKKETQYF; CDR3nt: TGCGCCAGCAACGTCGATGCGAGCGCCAAAAAAGAGACCCAGTACTTC
v_gene: TRBV6-5; j_gene: TRBJ1-6; abundance: NA; len: 15; d_gene: NA; CDR3aa: CASSSQGTYNSPLHF; CDR3nt: TGTGCCAGCAGTTCACAGGGAACCTATAATTCACCCCTCCACTTT
v_gene: TRBV6-5; j_gene: TRBJ1-5; abundance: NA; len: 12; d_gene: NA; CDR3aa: CASSLGHQPQHF; CDR3nt: TGTGCCAGCAGTCTGGGGCATCAGCCCCAGCATTTT
v_gene: TRBV23-1; j_gene: TRBJ2-2; abundance: NA; len: 15; d_gene: NA; CDR3aa: CASSQSPRVSGELFF; CDR3nt: TGCGCCAGCAGTCAATCCCCCAGGGTGAGCGGGGAGCTGTTTTTT
v_gene: TRBV4-1; j_gene: TRBJ1-1; abundance: NA; len: 14; d_gene: NA; CDR3aa: CASSQEVRGRGAFF; CDR3nt: TGCGCCAGCAGCCAAGAGGTGCGGGGGCGGGGAGCTTTCTTT
v_gene: TRBV7-2; j_gene: TRBJ1-2; abundance: NA; len: 17; d_gene: NA; CDR3aa: CASSLRVALVSHYGYTF; CDR3nt: TGTGCCAGCAGTCTCAGGGTAGCGTTGGTCTCTCACTATGGCTACACCTTC
v_gene: TRBV11-1; j_gene: TRBJ1-1; abundance: NA; len: 12; d_gene: NA; CDR3aa: CASSLQGTEAFF; CDR3nt: TGTGCCAGCAGCTTACAGGGCACTGAAGCTTTCTTT
v_gene: TRBV19; j_gene: TRBJ1-6; abundance: once; len: 15; d_gene: NA; CDR3aa: CASSIMRKNNSPLHF; CDR3nt: TGTGCCAGTAGTATAATGCGAAAGAATAATTCACCCCTCCACTTT
v_gene: TRBV7-9; j_gene: TRBJ2-1; abundance: NA; len: 15; d_gene: TRBD2; CDR3aa: CASSTTSPSYNEQFF; CDR3nt: TGTGCCAGCAGCACGACTAGCCCTTCCTACAATGAGCAGTTCTTC
v_gene: TRBV11-2; j_gene: TRBJ2-7; abundance: NA; len: 15; d_gene: NA; CDR3aa: CASSLGWSGPYEQYF; CDR3nt: TGTGCCAGCAGCTTAGGCTGGTCGGGGCCCTACGAGCAGTACTTC
v_gene: TRBV5-1; j_gene: TRBJ2-7; abundance: NA; len: 14; d_gene: NA; CDR3aa: CASSLVPGASEQYF; CDR3nt: TGCGCCAGCAGCTTGGTCCCAGGGGCCTCCGAGCAGTACTTC
v_gene: TRBV10-2; j_gene: TRBJ1-2; abundance: NA; len: 12; d_gene: NA; CDR3aa: CASSESDYGYTF; CDR3nt: TGCGCCAGCAGTGAATCCGACTATGGCTACACCTTC
v_gene: TRBV15; j_gene: TRBJ1-2; abundance: NA; len: 11; d_gene: NA; CDR3aa: CATRSIDGYTF; CDR3nt: TGTGCCACCCGATCAATTGATGGCTACACCTTC
v_gene: TRBV2; j_gene: TRBJ1-5; abundance: NA; len: 14; d_gene: NA; CDR3aa: CASARGEADQPQHF; CDR3nt: TGTGCCAGCGCGAGAGGAGAGGCAGATCAGCCCCAGCATTTT
v_gene: TRBV7-3; j_gene: TRBJ2-7; abundance: few; len: 14; d_gene: TRBD1; CDR3aa: CASSSSGQGSRQYF; CDR3nt: TGTGCCAGCAGCTCGTCAGGACAGGGAAGTAGACAGTACTTC
v_gene: TRBV10-1; j_gene: TRBJ2-7; abundance: NA; len: 13; d_gene: NA; CDR3aa: CASRTRSSYEQYF; CDR3nt: TGCGCCAGCAGGACTAGAAGCTCCTACGAGCAGTACTTC
v_gene: TRBV21-1; j_gene: TRBJ2-3; abundance: NA; len: 15; d_gene: NA; CDR3aa: CASSKVGGLTDTQYF; CDR3nt: TGTGCCAGCAGCAAAGTGGGGGGATTAACAGATACGCAGTATTTT